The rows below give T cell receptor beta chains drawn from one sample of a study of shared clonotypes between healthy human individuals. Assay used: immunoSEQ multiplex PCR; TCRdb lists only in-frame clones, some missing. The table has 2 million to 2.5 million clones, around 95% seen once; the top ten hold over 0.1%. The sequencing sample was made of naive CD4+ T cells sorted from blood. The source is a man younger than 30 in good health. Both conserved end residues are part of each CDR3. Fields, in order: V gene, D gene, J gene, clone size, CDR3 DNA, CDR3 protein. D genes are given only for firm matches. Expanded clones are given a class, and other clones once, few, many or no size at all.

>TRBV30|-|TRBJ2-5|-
TGTGCTAAGGGGGGGGTCGGGGAGACCCAGTACTTC
CAKGGVGETQYF
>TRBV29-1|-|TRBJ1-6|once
TGCAGCGTTGTCACAGGGCCTAATAATTCACCCCTCCACTTT
CSVVTGPNNSPLHF
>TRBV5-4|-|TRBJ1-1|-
TGTGCCAGCAGCCCGAGACAGGCGAGGGACACTGAAGCTTTCTTT
CASSPRQARDTEAFF
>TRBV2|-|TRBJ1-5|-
TGTGCCAGCAGTGTGGCGATTCAGCCCCAGCATTTT
CASSVAIQPQHF
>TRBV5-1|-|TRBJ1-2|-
TGCGCCAGCAGCTTGGGGGGTACAGGTATCGGCTACACCTTC
CASSLGGTGIGYTF
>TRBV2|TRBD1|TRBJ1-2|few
TGTGCCAGCAACCCAGGGGGCACCGTCTATGGCTACACCTTC
CASNPGGTVYGYTF
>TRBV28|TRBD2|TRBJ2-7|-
TGTGCCAGCAGTTCCTCACTAGCGGGGGTCATCTACGAGCAGTACTTC
CASSSSLAGVIYEQYF
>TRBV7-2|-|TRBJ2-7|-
TGTGCCAGCAGCCCGCACGTACGGAGCTCCTACGAGCAGTACTTC
CASSPHVRSSYEQYF
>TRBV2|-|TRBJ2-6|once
TGTGCCAGCGGAATCTCTGGGGCCAACGTCCTGACTTTC
CASGISGANVLTF
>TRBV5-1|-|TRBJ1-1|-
TGCGCCAGCAGCTTGGAATCCGGGGCGAACACTGAAGCTTTCTTT
CASSLESGANTEAFF
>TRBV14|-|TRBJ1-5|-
TGTGCCAGCAGCCAGGGCGTTAGCCAGCCCCAGCATTTT
CASSQGVSQPQHF
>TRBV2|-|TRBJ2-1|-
TGTGCCAGCAGTGGGAGTAGCGGTTACAATGAGCAGTTCTTC
CASSGSSGYNEQFF
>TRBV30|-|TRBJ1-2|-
TGTGCCTGGAGTGTACTAGGAGGGGGGTTGGACTATGGCTACACCTTC
CAWSVLGGGLDYGYTF
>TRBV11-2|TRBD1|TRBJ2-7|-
TGTGCCAGCAGCCTAGGACAGGGTAACCCCTACGAGCAGTACTTC
CASSLGQGNPYEQYF
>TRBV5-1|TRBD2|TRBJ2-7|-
TGCGCCAGCAGCTTGGGGAGCGGGAGGGCCTACGAGCAGTACTTC
CASSLGSGRAYEQYF
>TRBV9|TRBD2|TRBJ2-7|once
TGTGCCAGCAGCGTAGAGGCGGGAGGCCCCTACGAGCAGTACTTC
CASSVEAGGPYEQYF
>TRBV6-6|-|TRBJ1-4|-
TGTGCCAGCAGTTACCGGGGGGAAGAGGAAAAACTGTTTTTT
CASSYRGEEEKLFF
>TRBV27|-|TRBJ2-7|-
TGTGCCAGCAGTCGCGAAAGATCCTACGAGCAGTACTTC
CASSRERSYEQYF
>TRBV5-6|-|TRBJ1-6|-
TGTGCCAGCAGCTTGGGGCAGGGAGTCGCAAATTCACCCCTCCACTTT
CASSLGQGVANSPLHF
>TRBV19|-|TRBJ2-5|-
TGTGCCAGTAGTAGCCAGAGCGGGGAGACCCAGTACTTC
CASSSQSGETQYF
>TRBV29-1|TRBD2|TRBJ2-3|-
TGCAGCGGGACGACTAGCGGGGAGAGCACAGATACGCAGTATTTT
CSGTTSGESTDTQYF
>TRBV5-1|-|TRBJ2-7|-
TGCGCCAGCAGCAAGCGGGTGGGTTGGGAGCAGTACTTC
CASSKRVGWEQYF
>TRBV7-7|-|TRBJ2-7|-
TGTGCTAGCAGCTTAGGTTCAGGGGGGGAGCAGTACTTC
CASSLGSGGEQYF
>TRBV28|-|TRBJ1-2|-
TGTGCCAGCACCCTAGGGGGGTTGGGCAGGTACTATGGCTACACCTTC
CASTLGGLGRYYGYTF
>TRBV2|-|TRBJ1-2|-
TGTGCCAGCAGTGCCGACAGTAGGAGTTATGGCTACACCTTC
CASSADSRSYGYTF
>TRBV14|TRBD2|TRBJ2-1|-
TGTGCCAGCAGCCGTGGACTAGGAATCTACAATGAGCAGTTCTTC
CASSRGLGIYNEQFF
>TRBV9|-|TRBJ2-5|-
TGTGCCAGCAGCCCGAATACGAAGTACCAAGAGACCCAGTACTTC
CASSPNTKYQETQYF
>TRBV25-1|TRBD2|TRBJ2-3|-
TGTGCCAGCAGTGAACGAGCGGGGGGGTTCACAGATACGCAGTATTTT
CASSERAGGFTDTQYF
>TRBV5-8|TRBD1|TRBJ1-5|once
TGTGCCAGCAGTCCCGGACAGGGAAGGTATCAGCCCCAGCATTTT
CASSPGQGRYQPQHF
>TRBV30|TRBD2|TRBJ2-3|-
TGCGCCTGGAGTGGGAGCGGGAGTTGGACAGATACGCAGTATTTT
CAWSGSGSWTDTQYF
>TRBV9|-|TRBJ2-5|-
TGTGCCAGCAGCCAGACTAGTGGACAAGAGACCCAGTACTTC
CASSQTSGQETQYF
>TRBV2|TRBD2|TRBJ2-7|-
TGTGCCAGCAGTGAAGGTCGGGGACTAGCGGGCGCCAGGCAGTACTTC
CASSEGRGLAGARQYF
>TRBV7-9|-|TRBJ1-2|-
TGTGCCAGCAGCTTAGTACAACCCACAGGGCCGGCTGGGCATGGCTACACCTTC
CASSLVQPTGPAGHGYTF
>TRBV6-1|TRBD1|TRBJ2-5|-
TGTGCCAGCAGTCCCCCGGGGACAGGGGGAGAGACCCAGTACTTC
CASSPPGTGGETQYF
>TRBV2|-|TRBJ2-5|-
TGTGCCAGCACAGGACACCTGGAAGGGGAGACCCAGTACTTC
CASTGHLEGETQYF
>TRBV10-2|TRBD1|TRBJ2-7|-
TGCGCCAGCAGAGGAATGGACAGGGGAGGGAGAGAGCAGTACTTC
CASRGMDRGGREQYF
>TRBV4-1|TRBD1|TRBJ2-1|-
TGCGCCAGCAGCCCCAGGGGGCCAGCGGCAAGCTCCTACAATGAGCAGTTCTTC
CASSPRGPAASSYNEQFF